These 27 T cell receptor beta chains were sequenced from one sample in a study of T cells in women clearing cervical HPV infection. Method: immunoSEQ multiplex PCR; TCRdb's copy keeps in-frame clones and lacks some. The listing contains fewer than 30,000 clones. Specimen: blood buffy coat. The receptors derive from a woman aged 18 to 75 with a cervical HPV16 infection that either progressed to CIN3+ or cleared (not recorded which).

To note about this clone: The DNA ends 3 residues before the CDR3 does, and the rest of the CDR3 is filled in from the germline J gene. The V and J genes are TRBV18 and TRBJ2-5; 10 nucleotides line up with TRBD2. V lost 3 bases and J lost 5; bases outside the gene matches: 6. Looked up from germline, CDR1 is KGHSH and CDR2 is LQKENI. The length of the CDR3 is 15 residues. CDR3 amino acids: CASSPPGLAWETQYF. The DNA read from the CDR3 is TGTGCCAGCTCACCGCCGGGACTAGCGTGGGAGACC.

For this clone: The read stops 3 residues short of the end of the CDR3; the missing end is completed from the germline J gene. The chain carries TRBV7-7 and TRBJ2-7; the D gene is possibly TRBD1 (5 bases). The CDR3 sequence is 14 residues long. The ends were cut back, 5 bases at V and 1 base at J, with 12 bases in the middle. CDR1 is SSHAT, CDR2 FNYEAQ, per germline (reference sequence). Incomplete CDR3 DNA: TGTGCCAGCAGCCTCGTGGCAGGGTCCTACGAG. Encoded protein: CASSLVAGSYE. The whole CDR3 sequence is CASSLVAGSYEQYF.

A remark on this clone: The CDR3 end lies 3 residues beyond the end of the read and is filled in from the germline J gene. The chain employs TRBV10-3 and TRBJ2-3; 9 nucleotides match TRBD1. This CDR3 spans 15 amino acids. The germline gives CDR1 ENHRY, CDR2 SYGVKD. The part of the CDR3 DNA that was read is TGTGCCATCAGCACGGACAGGGGAAGCAATCAGCCG. It translates to CAISTDRGSNQP. The entire CDR3 protein is CAISTDRGSNQPQYF.

Comments on this clone: The observed sequence ends 3 residues before the CDR3 terminus, with the missing tail filled in from the germline J gene. This chain joins TRBV20-1 and TRBJ2-7; 12 bases are shared with TRBD1. CDR1 DFQATT and CDR2 SNEGSKA come from the germline V gene (reference sequence). V shed 4 bases, J shed 4 bases, and the junction held 5 bases outside the gene matches. This CDR3 is 14 amino acids long. The part of the CDR3 DNA that was read is TGCAGTGCTATCGGGACAGGGGGCGTTTACGAG. Protein sequence: CSAIGTGGVYE. The whole CDR3 protein reads CSAIGTGGVYEQYF.

As for this clone: The read terminates 3 residues before the CDR3 end, so the remaining end is supplied by the germline J gene. The chain uses TRBV20-1 and TRBJ2-7, with 11 bases that match TRBD2. CDR3 length: 16 residues. Germline CDR1 is DFQATT and CDR2 is SNEGSKA (reference sequence). The junction had 11 bases not matched to a gene; V was cut back by 5 bases and J by 2 bases. The CDR3 sequence: CSALPVRLAGTYEQYF. The CDR3 bases that were read are TGCAGTGCTCTACCGGTACGACTAGCGGGGACCTACGAG.

With respect to this clone: The CDR3 extends 3 residues past the end of the read, so its final part is completed from the germline J gene. This chain links TRBV14 with TRBJ2-1, with 8 bases matching TRBD1. Germline-derived CDR1 and CDR2 are SGHDN and FVKESK. The CDR3 length is 16 residues. Trimming took 4 bases from V and 3 from J; bases not matched to a gene: 8. The part of the CDR3 DNA that was read is TGTGCCAGCAGCCCCAGGGGGCTCGTTTTCTACAATGAG. Amino acids: CASSPRGLVFYNE. The CDR3, in full, reads CASSPRGLVFYNEQFF.

A remark on this clone: The read is 3 residues too short to cover the CDR3 end, so that end is filled in from the germline J gene. The J gene is TRBJ2-1, the V gene TRBV19, with 11 bases identical to TRBD2. There are 14 residues in the CDR3. V lost 6 bases and J lost 8; bases outside the gene matches: 6. CDR1 is LNHDA and CDR2 is SQIVND in the germline V gene (reference sequence). CDR3 DNA, as far as it was read: TGTGCCAGTAGGAAGACTAGCGGGACTTATGAG. This translates into CASRKTSGTYE. From start to end, the CDR3 is CASRKTSGTYEQFF. Variable domain in full (rest from reference TRBV19 and TRBJ2-1): DGGITQSPKYLFRKEGQNVTLSCEQNLNHDAMYWYRQDPGQGLRLIYYSQIVNDFQKGDIAEGYSVSREKKESFPLTVTSAQKNPTAFYLCASRKTSGTYEQFFGPGTRLTVL.

As concerns this clone: The read ends 3 residues before the CDR3 terminus; that terminus is restored from the germline J gene. The V and J genes are TRBV14 and TRBJ2-7; D uncertain. CDR1 is SGHDN and CDR2 is FVKESK in the germline V gene. This CDR3 has 11 amino acids. Deletions cut 3 bases from V and 2 bases from J, with 2 bases between. The CDR3 region is CASSHTYEQYF. The DNA read from the CDR3 is TGTGCCAGCAGCCATACCTACGAG.

Points on this clone: The read is 3 residues too short to cover the CDR3 end, so that end is filled in from the germline J gene. The rearrangement links TRBV10-3 to TRBJ1-2; weak D call: TRBD1 (6 bases). Germline V lookup: CDR1 ENHRY, CDR2 SYGVKD. This CDR3 comprises 15 residues. The V end lost 5 bases, the J end lost 2 bases, and 15 bases lay between the germline ends. The CDR3 protein is CAISTSTTGNYGYTF. The CDR3 DNA, read in part, is TGTGCCATCAGTACCTCGACTACAGGGAACTATGGC.

A note on this clone: Coverage ceases 3 residues before the CDR3 finishes, and the germline J gene fills in the end. The rearrangement joins TRBV2 to TRBJ1-4; TRBD1 agrees at 10 bases. V was pared by 9 bases and J by 7 bases, with 11 bases of the junction left unmatched. Germline CDR1 is SNHLY and CDR2 is FYNNEI. This CDR3 region has 15 residues. The CDR3 bases that were read are TGTGCCAGTCGGAAGGGACAGGGGTTTACTGAAAAA. It yields the protein CASRKGQGFTEK. The complete CDR3 sequence is CASRKGQGFTEKLFF.

On this clone itself: The CDR3 is cut off 3 residues early in the read; its end comes from the germline J gene. The chain couples TRBV18 to TRBJ1-5; no definite D call. With 6 bases removed from V and 2 bases from J, the gap between germline ends came to 14 bases. This CDR3 spans 15 amino acids. The germline CDR1 and CDR2 sequences are KGHSH and LQKENI. The DNA read from the CDR3 is TGTGCCAGCTCGTACGGGGTTGACCGCAATCAGCCC. The encoded protein is CASSYGVDRNQP. The entire CDR3 sequence reads CASSYGVDRNQPQHF.

The CDR3 here is CASSRLKDTQYF. The sequenced CDR3 bases are TGTGCCAGCAGCCGTCTAAAAGATACG. This chain links TRBV5-5 with TRBJ2-3; no definite D call. The read comes to an end 3 residues before the CDR3 does, leaving the germline J gene to fill in the end. CDR1 is SGHKS and CDR2 is YYEKEE in the germline V gene (reference sequence). The CDR3 runs 12 residues. Trimming shortened V by 4 bases and J by 5 bases, and 8 bases separated the two germline ends.

Points on this clone: The CDR3 extends 3 residues past the end of the read, so its final part is completed from the germline J gene. V and J are TRBV29-1 and TRBJ1-2, with 7 bases identical to TRBD1. The germline V gene encodes CDR1 SQVTM and CDR2 ANQGSEA. Trimming removed 7 bases from V and 5 bases from J; junction bases left unmatched: 10. The length of the CDR3 is 13 residues. The sequenced CDR3 bases are TGCAGCGGATCTAACAGGGGAGGTTATGGC. Encoded protein: CSGSNRGGYG. The CDR3 as a whole reads CSGSNRGGYGYTF.

CDR3 DNA (partial): TGTGCCAGCAGTGAAGCACAGAAAGGTAACAATGAG. It encodes CASSEAQKGNNE. The entire CDR3 sequence reads CASSEAQKGNNEQFF. The V gene is TRBV2, the J gene TRBJ2-1, with no clear D. The read terminates 3 residues ahead of where the CDR3 ends, so the germline J gene completes it. Between the trimmed V and J ends, which lost 0 bases and 5 bases, there was a span of 11 bases. CDR3 length: 15 amino acids. CDR1 is SNHLY, CDR2 FYNNEI, per germline.

Comment on this clone: With the read ending 3 residues before the CDR3 end, the germline J gene is used to fill in that end. The chain has TRBV18 and TRBJ2-3; D is unresolved. The V gene's germline CDR1 is KGHSH and CDR2 LQKENI. V was pared by 2 bases and J by 7 bases, with 4 bases between. This CDR3 contains 11 residues. CDR3 bases read: TGTGCCAGCTCACCATCCAATACG. Encoded protein: CASSPSNT. The full CDR3 protein is CASSPSNTQYF.

For this clone: The sequenced fragment ends 3 residues before the CDR3 boundary, so the rest is inferred from the germline J gene. This chain uses TRBV7-9 with TRBJ2-4; 7 nucleotides match TRBD1. In germline, CDR1 is SEHNR, CDR2 FQNEAQ (reference sequence). CDR3 length: 15 residues. The CDR3 sequence is CASSTSTGVDYGQYF. CDR3 DNA, as far as it was read: TGTGCCAGCAGCACCAGTACAGGGGTCGACTATGGT.

Details on this clone: The read falls 3 residues short of the CDR3 end, and the missing part is taken from the germline J gene. The chain links TRBV30 to TRBJ2-4; 8 bases line up with TRBD1. CDR3 size: 16 residues. CDR1 GTSNPN and CDR2 SVGIG come from the germline V gene (reference sequence). The covered CDR3 bases are TGTGCCTGGACCCCCTCTTGGGAGGACAGGGCTTGGGGT. It is translated as CAWTPSWEDRAWG. The whole CDR3 sequence reads CAWTPSWEDRAWGQYF.

On this clone itself: The read falls 3 residues short of the CDR3 end, and the missing part is taken from the germline J gene. The chain couples TRBV5-1 to TRBJ2-7; TRBD2 matches at 11 bases. The CDR3 extends over 18 amino acids. The V gene end was trimmed by 5 bases and the J gene end by 0 bases; junction bases not matched to a gene: 13. Germline V gene lookup returns CDR1 SGHRS and CDR2 YFSETQ. CDR3 amino acids: CASSLDSSGGGISYEQYF. The covered CDR3 bases are TGCGCCAGCAGTCTTGATAGTAGCGGGGGGGGAATCTCCTACGAG.

In regard to this clone: The read terminates 3 residues before the CDR3 end, so the remaining end is supplied by the germline J gene. The chain has TRBV12-3 or TRBV12-4 and TRBJ1-2; no clear D. V was cut by 5 bases and J by 7 bases, with 20 bases left in between. The CDR3 spans 15 residues. Here the CDR3 reads CASSLGAGGLSGYTF. CDR3 DNA, as far as it was read: TGTGCCAGCAGTCTGGGCGCCGGCGGGCTAAGTGGC.

Notes on this clone: From the germline J gene comes the end of the CDR3, since the read stops 3 residues before it. The chain combines TRBV28 with TRBJ2-7; 7 bases line up with TRBD1. The germline V gene has CDR1 MDHEN and CDR2 SYDVKM. V was pared by 2 bases and J by 2 bases, with 6 bases of the junction left unmatched. This CDR3 has 15 amino acids. Incomplete CDR3 DNA: TGTGCCAGCAGTTTAACCGGGACAGTAACCTACGAG. Its protein is CASSLTGTVTYE. The complete CDR3 protein is CASSLTGTVTYEQYF. Drawing the rest from reference TRBV28 and TRBJ2-7, the complete variable domain is DVKVTQSSRYLVKRTGEKVFLECVQDMDHENMFWYRQDPGLGLRLIYFSYDVKMKEKGDIPEGYSVSREKKERFSLILESASTNQTSMYLCASSLTGTVTYEQYFGPGTRLTVT.

A note on this clone: The missing CDR3 end, 3 residues past where the read stops, is filled in from the germline J gene. This chain joins TRBV19 and TRBJ1-2, with TRBD1 identical over 7 bases. CDR1 is LNHDA and CDR2 is SQIVND in the germline V gene (reference sequence). CDR3 size: 15 residues. CDR3 DNA, as far as it was read: TGTGCCAGTAGTATCCGGACAGGTATAACCTACGAC. Its protein is CASSIRTGITYD. The full CDR3 reads CASSIRTGITYDYTF.

With regard to this clone: The CDR3 is cut off 3 residues early in the read; its end comes from the germline J gene. V usage is TRBV18 and J usage is TRBJ1-1; TRBD1 matches at 9 bases. CDR1 KGHSH and CDR2 LQKENI come from the germline V gene. CDR3 length: 16 amino acids. V shed 2 bases, J shed 0 bases, and the junction held 4 bases outside the gene matches. The CDR3 bases that were read are TGTGCCAGCTCACCATCGGGACAGGGAATGAACACTGAA. It codes for CASSPSGQGMNTE. The entire CDR3 protein is CASSPSGQGMNTEAFF.

Points on this clone: The CDR3 extends 3 residues past the end of the read, so its final part is completed from the germline J gene. V is TRBV19 and J is TRBJ1-2; the D is unclear. The V gene lost 4 bases and the J gene lost 0 bases, with 12 bases spanning the gap. This CDR3 spans 15 amino acids. Germline V CDR1 and CDR2: LNHDA, SQIVND (reference sequence). The CDR3 DNA, read in part, is TGTGCCAGTAGTAAGGGTCAGACTACTAACTATGGC. Residues: CASSKGQTTNYG. The full CDR3 is CASSKGQTTNYGYTF.

About this clone: The read terminates 3 residues before the CDR3 end, so the remaining end is supplied by the germline J gene. The chain combines TRBV6-4 with TRBJ2-3, with D tentatively TRBD2 (6 bases). V lost 7 bases and J lost 0, with 14 bases in between. Per the germline V gene, CDR1 is MRHNA and CDR2 is SNTAGT. The CDR3 has 15 residues. The sequenced CDR3 bases are TGTGCCAGCACGCCGGGGGAAACTAGCACAGATACG. This encodes CASTPGETSTDT. The whole CDR3 sequence reads CASTPGETSTDTQYF.

Remarks on this clone: The read terminates 3 residues ahead of where the CDR3 ends, so the germline J gene completes it. V usage is TRBV10-3 and J usage is TRBJ1-5; TRBD1 agrees at 7 bases. The germline gives CDR1 ENHRY, CDR2 SYGVKD. The CDR3 runs to 17 residues. V gave up 0 bases and J gave up 0 bases; unmatched junction bases: 5. CDR3 bases read: TGTGCCATCAGTGAGTCACCGACAGGGTTTAGCAATCAGCCC. It translates to CAISESPTGFSNQP. The complete CDR3 sequence is CAISESPTGFSNQPQHF.

As for this clone: The CDR3 is cut off 3 residues early in the read; its end comes from the germline J gene. The rearrangement uses TRBV12-5 and TRBJ1-1; D might be TRBD1 (6 bases). Germline values: CDR1 LGHNT, CDR2 FRNRAP. Trimming stripped 9 bases from V and 4 bases from J, with 21 bases between. CDR3 size: 15 residues. CDR3 bases read: TGTGCTAGCAACCTGCAAGGGGGTTTTGGCACTGAA. Translated, it gives CASNLQGGFGTE. The whole CDR3 sequence reads CASNLQGGFGTEAFF. The variable domain in full, completed from reference TRBV12-5 and TRBJ1-1, reads DARVTQTPRHKVTEMGQEVTMRCQPILGHNTVFWYRQTMMQGLELLAYFRNRAPLDDSGMPKDRFSAEMPDATLATLKIQPSEPRDSAVYFCASNLQGGFGTEAFFGQGTRLTVV.

Worth noting for this clone: With the read ending 3 residues before the CDR3 end, the germline J gene is used to fill in that end. The V and J genes are TRBV20-1 and TRBJ2-7, with 9 positions matching TRBD2. Unmatched junction bases numbered 4, after V lost 3 bases and J lost 1 base. Germline loops: CDR1 DFQATT, CDR2 SNEGSKA (reference sequence). The CDR3 contains 14 residues. Here the CDR3 reads CSASGGRVSYEQYF. The CDR3 DNA, read in part, is TGCAGTGCTAGTGGCGGGAGGGTGTCCTACGAG.